The 9 T cell receptor beta chains below were found in one sample sequenced in a study of beta chain features in type 1 diabetes. Which antigens these TCRs recognize remains unknown. Study-level findings and limits: The study found moderately but significantly shorter TCRB CDR3s in all four CD4+ subsets of Type 1 diabetes patients.

Expressed TCRB transcripts were sequenced after all isolated RNA was converted to cDNA. Using immunoSEQ multiplex PCR, the repertoire was profiled, and TCRdb retains in-frame clones only, with some absent. The data hold hundreds of thousands of clones, with 13% to 15% observed a single time. The sample taken for sequencing was naive CD4+ T cells from blood. The receptors were gathered from a man aged 30 to 45 with type 1 diabetes.

This chain uses TRBV28 with TRBJ2-2; no definite D call. Per the germline V gene, CDR1 is MDHEN and CDR2 is SYDVKM. CDR3 size: 11 residues. Between the trimmed V and J ends, which lost 6 bases and 6 bases, there was a span of 5 bases. The CDR3 region has the DNA TGTGCCAGCAGCCGGTCCGGGGAGCTGTTTTTT. Its protein is CASSRSGELFF.

This clone appeared a few times. The genes are TRBV28 and TRBJ2-1, with TRBD2 identical over 14 bases. This CDR3 is built from 13 residues. V lost 5 bases to trimming and J lost 13 bases; unmatched junction nucleotides: 4. CDR1 and CDR2 (germline): MDHEN, SYDVKM. In DNA form, the CDR3 reads TGTGCCAGCAGTACGGGGACTAGCGGGAGTCAGTTCTTC. Residues: CASSTGTSGSQFF.

V is TRBV19 and J is TRBJ2-1; 14 bases align to TRBD2. CDR3 length: 18 residues. Germline CDR1 and CDR2: LNHDA and SQIVND (reference sequence). J was trimmed by 0 bases and V by 5 bases; bases with no gene match: 6. The CDR3 DNA sequence: TGTGCCAGTAGTCCCGGGACTAGCGGGAGTGCCTCCTACAATGAGCAGTTCTTC. Protein: CASSPGTSGSASYNEQFF.

This clone has a handful of counts. The gene calls are TRBV30 and TRBJ2-1; 9 bases are shared with TRBD2. V shed 1 base and J 9 bases; nucleotides not matched to a gene: 7. The CDR3 extends over 14 amino acids. CDR1 is GTSNPN and CDR2 is SVGIG in the germline V gene (reference sequence). The CDR3 nucleotides read TGTGCCTGGAGTGGGGGCGGGAGGGCAGGTGAGCAGTTCTTC. Residues: CAWSGGGRAGEQFF.

This clone was counted a few times. Additional DNA sequences in this sample encode the identical CDR3. The V gene is TRBV27, the J gene TRBJ2-7, with 13 bases identical to TRBD2. The V and J ends lost 5 bases and 4 bases, in that order; junction bases with no gene match: 5. This CDR3 contains 15 residues. Germline V CDR1 and CDR2: MNHEY, SMNVEV (reference sequence). CDR3 DNA sequence: TGTGCCAGCAGTCCGGGACTAGCGGGAACGTACGAGCAGTACTTC. It specifies CASSPGLAGTYEQYF.

In its sample, this clone was seen a few times. V gene TRBV6-6 combines with J gene TRBJ1-1; TRBD1 aligns across 7 bases. V lost 6 bases to trimming and J lost 3 bases; unmatched junction nucleotides: 1. The length of the CDR3 is 12 residues. Germline V gives CDR1 MNHNY, CDR2 SVGAGI (reference sequence). The CDR3 reads CASRDRDTEAFF. CDR3 DNA sequence: TGTGCCAGCAGAGACAGGGACACTGAAGCTTTCTTT.

The V call is TRBV7-3, the J call TRBJ2-1; tentatively, D is TRBD2 (7 bases). Per the germline V gene, CDR1 is SGHTA and CDR2 is FQGTGA. The CDR3 loop spans 16 amino acids. V was shortened by 6 bases and J by 3 bases, with 18 bases between the two germline ends. The CDR3 bases are TGTGCCAGCAGTTTTCAGGGGACTATCCGCTACAATGAGCAGTTCTTC. It specifies CASSFQGTIRYNEQFF.

This clone was seen a handful of times. In DNA form, the CDR3 reads TGCAGCCCGGAGACCCAGTACTTC. This translates into CSPETQYF. The V call is TRBV20-1, the J call TRBJ2-5, with unresolved D. The CDR3 length is 8 residues. Looked up from germline, CDR1 is DFQATT and CDR2 is SNEGSKA (reference sequence).

This clone was counted only a few times. V is TRBV20-1 and J is TRBJ2-7; TRBD1 might be the D (6 bases). This CDR3 region has 11 residues. Germline V CDR1 and CDR2: DFQATT, SNEGSKA (reference sequence). The CDR3, as DNA: TGCAGCGGGGACAACTCCTACGAGCAGTACTTC. Its protein product is CSGDNSYEQYF.